These 6 T cell receptor beta chains originate from one sample sequenced in a study of glioma-infiltrating T cells. The iRepertoire nested amplicon-rescue multiplex PCR amplified TCR alpha and beta CDR3s from RNA. In TCRdb, the multiplex PCR reads were re-called with MiXCR into one record per CDR3 protein. The sample shows a few hundred thousand distinct CDR3 sequences, less than 50% of them seen only once. Sequences were obtained from glioma tissue, nonneoplastic brain tissue, or PBMCs (not recorded which). The receptors originated from a human donor with low-grade glioma or glioblastoma, undergoing nonglioma brain surgery, or in good health (not recorded which).

J is TRBJ2-3 and V is TRBV7-3; D is perhaps TRBD2 (5 bases). With 5 bases removed from V and 6 bases from J, the gap between germline ends came to 15 bases. Germline loops: CDR1 SGHTA, CDR2 FQGTGA. The CDR3 is made up of 14 amino acids. The CDR3 nucleotides read TGTGCCAGCAGCCGCAGAGCGGCAGCGGATACGCAGTATTTT. Amino acid sequence: CASSRRAAADTQYF. The full variable domain, completed using reference TRBV7-3 and TRBJ2-3, is GAGVSQTPSNKVTEKGKYVELRCDPISGHTALYWYRQSLGQGPEFLIYFQGTGAADDSGLPNDRFFAVRPEGSVSTLKIQRTERGDSAVYLCASSRRAAADTQYFGPGTRLTVL.

This clonotype was recorded once. This chain joins TRBV29-1 and TRBJ2-7; D tentatively reads TRBD1 or TRBD2 (5 bases each). This CDR3 contains 14 residues. Trimming pared 3 bases from V and 0 bases from J, leaving 12 bases between. Germline values: CDR1 SQVTM, CDR2 ANQGSEA. This chain's CDR3 is CSVEDGTDSYEQYF. For the CDR3, the DNA is TGCAGCGTTGAGGACGGGACGGACTCCTACGAGCAGTACTTC.

Remarks on this clonotype: A much bigger clone sits one base away, suggesting this may be a read error. The chain couples TRBV6-2 or TRBV6-3 to TRBJ1-1; no reliable D call. Trimming removed 7 bases from V and 1 base from J, with 4 bases in between. Germline loops: CDR1 MNHEY, CDR2 SVGEGT. The CDR3 has 11 residues. The CDR3: CASIRNTEAFF. DNA of the CDR3: TGTGCCAGCATACGGAACACTGAAGCTTTCTTT.

The rearrangement uses TRBV20-1 and TRBJ2-1, with 7 bases fitting TRBD1. The germline CDR1 and CDR2 sequences are DFQATT and SNEGSKA (reference sequence). There are 14 residues in the CDR3. V shed 3 bases and J 6 bases; nucleotides not matched to a gene: 8. The CDR3 is CSARDRDSPNEQFF. CDR3 coding DNA: TGCAGTGCTAGGGACCGGGACAGCCCCAATGAGCAGTTCTTC.

The genes are TRBV27 and TRBJ2-7; the D gene is possibly TRBD1 (5 bases). The CDR3 covers 14 residues. Germline CDR1 reads MNHEY; CDR2 reads SMNVEV (reference sequence). Trimming shortened V by 5 bases and J by 6 bases, and 17 bases separated the two germline ends. Written as DNA, the CDR3 is TGTGCCAGCAGTCTAGTTCCCCAGGGTCGCGAGCAGTACTTC. Its protein is CASSLVPQGREQYF.

For this clonotype: A much larger clone is a single base away; this may be a read error. V usage is TRBV6-1 and J usage is TRBJ2-5; TRBD1 matches at 8 bases. Losses at the gene ends were 6 bases for V and 11 bases for J; bases not matched to a gene: 17. CDR1 and CDR2 (germline): MNHNS, SASEGT. The CDR3 contains 15 residues. CDR3 DNA: TGTGCCAGCAGCCCCGACAGGGGAACCTACAATGAGCAGTACTTC. Residues: CASSPDRGTYNEQYF.